Reported below is one T cell receptor (beta chain). Its antigen is currently not known. Base qualities are not recorded, but no much larger clone differs from it by a single base. The cohort was made up of 500 to 800 healthy bone marrow donors. Cohort members were all nominally healthy when sampled, although unrecorded immune exposures were likely present. The donor tested CMV seropositive and was one of the 289 seropositive cohort members. Each donor provided a peripheral blood sample, and peripheral blood mononuclear cells were used for TCR beta sequencing. The Qiagen DNeasy Blood Extraction Kit was used to extract genomic DNA from the blood cell samples. The entry originates in a study of cytomegalovirus exposure and HLA in healthy donors (TCRdb year 2017). The study in broad terms: In an earlier analysis of around 540 of the donors, under 300 Gb of sequence data and approximately 100 million unique TCR beta sequences from 180 million or so T cells were reported. About 310 gigabases of sequencing data and tens of millions of unique TCR sequences were included in an early release covering under 650 HLA-typed donors. The genetic ancestry cluster associated with self-reported Caucasian donors included 81% of the roughly 390 genotyped donors. The aim of the study was to test whether cataloging public T cell receptors could identify signatures of past pathogen exposure. The study used immunosequencing to profile the T cell repertoires of under 700 subjects and linked those repertoires to cytomegalovirus serostatus. A separate validation cohort of 90 to 150 different subjects was used in addition to the roughly 670-subject first cohort. To predict cytomegalovirus infection status, the study combined high-throughput TCR immunosequencing, statistical association of individual TCRs with disease status, and machine learning. To study patterns of TCR occurrence, a later analysis re-analyzed previously published TCR beta repertoires from several hundred donors and added high-resolution HLA genotyping. The later analysis used no new phenotypic data to find candidate immune exposures, relying instead on TCR beta sequences and their occurrence across donors. In an earlier analysis of 550 to 700 of the donors, high-throughput TCR beta sequencing was used to judge whether each TCR beta V gene segment behaved as functional or pseudogenic. Alongside the repertoire data, information on donor age, sex, ethnicity and CMV serostatus was compiled. A later genetic analysis took genome-wide SNP genotypes for about 65% of the 666 donors and used that subset as a discovery cohort. All discovery cohort repertoires had been generated using a single sequencing platform. Both class I and class II loci were covered by HLA typing, at four-digit resolution. Typing coverage varied by locus: roughly 620-640 donors for A, B, C, DRB1 and DQB1; 522 for DQA1; around 610 for DPA1; roughly 450 for DPB1. A handful of DR-DQ haplotypes were handled as single units for association and clustering because linkage in the cohort was strong. Across approximately 420 genotyped donors of the cohort, an average of roughly 230,000 unique TCR beta nucleotide sequences per donor were sequenced, and around 20% of those sequences were non-productive. The research as a whole found: In a later analysis, most CMV-associated TCR beta chains were found to appear HLA-restricted, with HLA associations seemingly driven largely by CMV exposure. The authors suggested that the approach could potentially be extended to other disease states and immunological phenotypes. The classifier was reported to diagnose cytomegalovirus status with high specificity and sensitivity in both the original and validation cohorts. For the cohort, immune exposure information was limited to CMV serostatus. Some IMGT-functional V segments, including TRBV6-2 and TRBV6-3, could not be told apart with the 87-base-pair reads, so those segments were excluded. Presence/absence analyses assumed roughly uniform sequencing depth across donors, an assumption that may not hold. Three of the identified cytomegalovirus-associated TCR beta chains were confirmed in vitro to be specific for cytomegalovirus antigens. In a later analysis, HLA-associated TCR beta chains showed more clonal expansion and lower generation probabilities than non-associated chains that were equally common. A further reported finding was that TCR beta sequences accurately predicted the HLA-A and HLA-B alleles for most subjects in the first cohort. Because some donors lacked HLA typing at each locus, the association tests relied only on the typed subset. A group of highly shared sequence variants was considered likely to be a technical artifact of the sequencing pipeline. According to a later genetic analysis, donors in an Asian-associated ancestry cluster had fewer N-insertions in productive TCRs than the approximately 670-donor mean. A total of 164 TCR beta chains were listed by the study as associated with cytomegalovirus. A later analysis reported that several top co-occurrence clusters appeared linked to parvovirus B19, influenza, CMV and Epstein-Barr virus. When HLA alleles, especially DR and DQ, strongly co-occurred, TCR associations were difficult to assign to individual alleles. In a later analysis, the rate of TCR association differed among HLA loci, with DRB1 alleles having the most associated TCRs and HLA-C alleles having the fewest. Linkage disequilibrium might explain the correlated functional status among segregating V segments, but an unknown experimental factor could not be ruled out. At a false discovery rate of 0.05, a later analysis linked roughly 17,000 TCR beta sequences to specific HLA alleles. Only TCR beta chains were sequenced in this cohort, and the absence of alpha or paired-chain data limited detectable features. In an earlier analysis of 587 of the donors, most TCR beta V segments appeared in productive rearrangements about 87% or about 30% of the time, broadly matching IMGT annotations. Because counts were too low, seventeen rarely observed V segments, including chromosome 9 orphons, were left out of the earlier analysis of over 550 of the donors. An association between a missense DCLRE1C variant and V-gene and J-gene trimming of TCR beta chains was found in a later genetic analysis and replicated in an independent cohort. Most TCR sequences were observed very rarely across donors, whereas some public TCRs were present in many individuals.

CDR1 SGHAT and CDR2 FQNNGV are derived from the germline V gene. Reading from cysteine to phenylalanine, the CDR3 counts 18 amino acids. Left in the record is the CDR3 DNA by itself, 54 bases read in frame from the first base. V drops 4 bases and J drops 6 bases, leaving 24 bases in between. The library was produced with the immunoSEQ multiplex PCR assay. The multiplex PCR relied on a mix of 60 forward primers for TCR Vbeta segments and 13 reverse primers for TCR Jbeta segments. The CDR3 region of rearranged TCR beta genes was amplified from genomic DNA by a multiplex PCR assay. The amplified TCR beta libraries were sequenced on the Illumina HiSeq System as 87-base-pair reads. The original pipeline was this. A later analysis tallied 70 million to 100 million unique TCR beta chains across the 700 or so repertoires, and about 10 million of those chains were shared by two or more donors. To remove PCR and sequencing errors, raw reads were error-corrected and collapsed into unique sequences using a nearest-neighbor algorithm that merged closely related sequences. V, D and J gene segments were assigned by aligning CDR3 sequences to IMGT reference sequences. For a sequence to be retained, at least a six-nucleotide match to both a V gene segment and a J gene segment was required. Rearrangements were called productive when the CDR3 lacked stop codons and stayed in frame with V and J; all others were non-productive. CDR3 was defined according to IMGT convention as the region running from the second conserved V-encoded cysteine to the conserved J-encoded phenylalanine. The earlier analysis of about 590 of the donors excluded sequences that lacked an unambiguous match to a single V gene segment. In an earlier analysis of approximately 550 of the donors, V segments were called functional above 56.7% productive rearrangements and were called segregating when the between-donor standard deviation exceeded 5%. To diagnose cytomegalovirus status from the catalog of TCR beta chain sequences, a statistical classification framework was built. A later analysis assigned V and J genes by comparing TCR nucleotide sequences with IMGT/GENE-DB human TR gene sequences. Using the TCRdist pipeline, a later analysis assigned CDR3 sequences along with most-parsimonious VDJ recombination scenarios. In a later analysis, each TCR beta chain was defined by its CDR3 amino acid sequence together with its V-gene family, and reads lacking a unique V-gene family were excluded. In a later analysis, 500 to 650 highly shared, low-generation-probability nucleotide sequences were removed to address suspected cross-contamination and a sequencing artifact. In a later analysis, a clonal expansion index was calculated for each public chain from normalized within-repertoire ranks of inferred template counts. In a later analysis, generation probabilities were computed with a VDJ recombination model fitted to out-of-frame rearrangements, and the resulting probabilities were checked against IGoR. In a later analysis, hypergeometric tests were used to score TCR-TCR, TCR-HLA and TCR-CMV co-occurrence, with a repertoire-size bias correction applied to TCR pairs. A later analysis estimated false discovery rates by permuting HLA or CMV assignments 20 times. In a later analysis, co-occurring TCRs were grouped using DBSCAN, with TCRdist sequence similarity added in when clustering inside HLA-allele-positive subsets. Repertoires with fewer than 30,000 or more than 120,000 public chains, plus five repertoires with anomalous nucleotide sharing, were excluded from co-occurrence clustering. Entries here come from immuneACCESS through TCRdb and include only in-frame sequences with V and J called. Some clones fail to appear in such tables; in the studies checked, an unresolved V gene covers under half of the shortfall, and the cause of the remainder is unknown. The V and J calls and clone size are taken from that table; D and trimming were inferred from the DNA. The sample yields just over 150,000 clones; approximately 86% were counted once. The biggest ten clones account for more than 6.5% of the sample.

The sequence came from a woman in her 50s in good health and CMV-seropositive. Specimen: PBMCs. In this chain, TRBV11-2 is recombined with TRBJ2-2; perhaps TRBD1 is the D gene, with 5 bases matching. The DNA sequence follows: TGTGCCAGCAGCTCCATCCCTCTAGGGGCAGGAATGGCCGGGGAGCTGTTTTTT. This sequence encodes CASSSIPLGAGMAGELFF.